The 23 T cell receptor beta chains below all came from one sample that was sequenced in a study of T cells in Graves' hyperthyroidism and ophthalmopathy. RNA transcripts gave rise to amplified TCR beta CDR3 regions. Carried out on the TCR CDR3, a first-round RT-PCR used the HTBI primer set. TCRdb reprocessed the multiplex PCR reads via MiXCR and lists one record per CDR3 protein. This sample yields more than 350,000 distinct CDR3 sequences, of which under 15% are seen a single time; around a third belongs to the top ten. The sequenced sample was blood. The origin of the receptors is a woman in her twenties or thirties with Graves' hyperthyroidism.

This clonotype was detected many times. The chain couples TRBV5-1 to TRBJ1-1; no clear D. This CDR3 contains 14 residues. V lost 4 bases to trimming and J lost 5 bases, with 15 bases between them. CDR1 is SGHRS and CDR2 is YFSETQ in the germline V gene. This CDR3 reads CASSDFGLATEAFF. DNA for the CDR3: TGCGCCAGCAGCGACTTCGGTTTAGCGACTGAAGCTTTCTTT. Together with reference TRBV5-1 and TRBJ1-1, the CDR3 gives the full variable domain: KAGVTQTPRYLIKTRGQQVTLSCSPISGHRSVSWYQQTPGQGLQFLFEYFSETQRNKGNFPGRFSGRQFSNSRSEMNVSTLELGDSALYLCASSDFGLATEAFFGQGTRLTVV.

At least ten counts were recorded for this clonotype. Here the CDR3 reads CASSSVRADTQYF. The CDR3 DNA reads as TGTGCCAGCTCATCTGTCAGGGCAGATACGCAGTATTTT. V is TRBV18 and J is TRBJ2-3, with a weak D call TRBD1 (5 bases). This CDR3 has 13 residues. Trimming removed 5 bases at V and 4 bases at J, with 10 bases between. Germline CDR1 KGHSH, CDR2 LQKENI.

This clonotype was found a few times. CDR3 DNA: TGTGCCAGCAGTTTAATCCTAGCGGGAGGACTAGGTACGCAGTATTTT. Translating it yields CASSLILAGGLGTQYF. The chain carries TRBV12-3 or TRBV12-4 and TRBJ2-3, with 11 bases identical to TRBD2. The CDR3 covers 16 residues. Losses at the gene ends were 2 bases for V and 8 bases for J; bases not matched to a gene: 9.

At least ten counts were recorded for this clonotype. This rearrangement joins TRBV18 to TRBJ1-1; D perhaps matches TRBD1 (5 bases). From germline, CDR1 is KGHSH and CDR2 LQKENI. The length of the CDR3 is 14 residues. V lost 3 bases, J lost 8 bases, and 16 bases lay in between. DNA for the CDR3: TGTGCCAGCTCACCGACAGAGGGTAAGCGAGAAGCTTTCTTT. Protein product: CASSPTEGKREAFF.

This clonotype was detected many times. The chain combines TRBV5-1 with TRBJ2-5; no reliable D call. Trimming pared 0 bases from V and 4 bases from J, leaving 13 bases between. CDR1 is SGHRS, CDR2 YFSETQ, per germline. There are 15 residues in the CDR3. CDR3 in amino acids: CASSLAFTPGETQYF. CDR3 DNA: TGCGCCAGCAGCTTGGCCTTCACCCCCGGAGAGACCCAGTACTTC. The entire variable domain, with the rest obtained from reference TRBV5-1 and TRBJ2-5, is as follows: KAGVTQTPRYLIKTRGQQVTLSCSPISGHRSVSWYQQTPGQGLQFLFEYFSETQRNKGNFPGRFSGRQFSNSRSEMNVSTLELGDSALYLCASSLAFTPGETQYFGPGTRLLVL.

This clonotype was found a few times. V usage is TRBV6-2 or TRBV6-3 and J usage is TRBJ2-2; 9 nucleotides match TRBD2. V lost 7 bases and J lost 6; bases outside the gene matches: 3. Germline values: CDR1 MNHEY, CDR2 SVGEGT. The CDR3 sequence is 13 residues long. The CDR3 loop is CASILAGPGELFF. CDR3 DNA: TGTGCCAGCATCCTAGCGGGACCCGGGGAGCTGTTTTTT.

This clonotype was recorded a few times. The chain carries TRBV5-4 and TRBJ2-5, with D tentatively TRBD2 (6 bases). Germline V gene sequence: CDR1 SGHNT, CDR2 YYREEE (reference sequence). This CDR3 has 14 amino acids. V gave up 2 bases and J gave up 2 bases, with 10 bases separating them. CDR3 in DNA: TGTGCCAGCAGCTTCGCAGCGGGTCAAGAGACCCAGTACTTC. Translated, it gives CASSFAAGQETQYF.

This clonotype has a handful of counts. The rearrangement links TRBV29-1 to TRBJ1-2; 12 nucleotides match TRBD1. J gave up 8 bases and V 0 bases, and 7 bases lay outside the gene matches. The CDR3 consists of 15 residues. Germline V gene lookup returns CDR1 SQVTM and CDR2 ANQGSEA. In nucleotides, the CDR3 is TGCAGCGTTGAAGATGGGGACAGGGGGCGACAAGGCTACACCTTC. Translating gives CSVEDGDRGRQGYTF.

The V and J genes are TRBV7-8 and TRBJ2-3; tentatively, D is TRBD1 (7 bases). There are 16 residues in the CDR3. Trimming removed 10 bases at V and 0 bases at J, with 20 bases between. Looked up from germline, CDR1 is SGHVS and CDR2 is FQNEAQ. The CDR3 loop is CATTRRDSVSTDTQYF. The CDR3 DNA reads as TGTGCCACCACCCGGAGGGACAGCGTTAGCACAGATACGCAGTATTTT.

This chain joins TRBV30 and TRBJ2-7, with D maybe TRBD1 (5 bases). The CDR3 length is 16 residues. V lost 0 bases, J lost 2 bases, and 17 bases lay in between. Germline CDR1 reads GTSNPN; CDR2 reads SVGIG (reference sequence). The CDR3 nucleotides are TGTGCCTGGAGTGTACCACCCGGACACTACCCCTACGAGCAGTACTTC. Translating it yields CAWSVPPGHYPYEQYF.

The sample holds a few counts of this clonotype. The chain is built from TRBV2 and TRBJ1-6; D ambiguous. Trimming cost V 5 bases and J 6 bases, with 8 bases left between them. CDR3 length equals 13 residues. Germline V gives CDR1 SNHLY, CDR2 FYNNEI. CDR3 sequence reads: CASSSSVNSPLHF. Here the CDR3 DNA reads TGTGCCAGCAGTAGCTCGGTTAATTCACCCCTCCACTTT.

This clonotype has at least ten counts. This sequence joins TRBV12-3 or TRBV12-4 and TRBJ1-4, with 7 positions matching TRBD1. J lost 7 bases, V lost 7 bases, and 6 bases had no gene match. This CDR3 region has 13 residues. CDR3 protein: CASTSGTVEKLFF. The CDR3 DNA reads as TGTGCCAGCACTTCCGGGACAGTTGAAAAACTGTTTTTT.

Only a few counts were recorded for this clonotype. The chain employs TRBV7-9 and TRBJ1-4; a possible D gene is TRBD1 (5 bases). This CDR3 region has 14 residues. Germline V lookup: CDR1 SEHNR, CDR2 FQNEAQ (reference sequence). V dropped 3 bases and J dropped 3 bases, with 8 bases sitting between them. The CDR3 spells CASSFRQSNEKLFF. The CDR3 nucleotides are TGTGCCAGCAGCTTTAGACAGTCTAATGAAAAACTGTTTTTT.

Of note for this clonotype: A read error may produce the germline difference seen at one junction end. The chain is built from TRBV28 and TRBJ1-1; TRBD1 might be the D (6 bases). This CDR3 has 15 residues. Looked up from germline, CDR1 is MDHEN and CDR2 is SYDVKM. For the CDR3, the DNA is TGTGCCAGCAGCTGGGTGGACAGTCCAGTATCGGGAGCTCTCTTT. Residues: CASSWVDSPVSGALF.

There are many counts of this clonotype. At one end the junction does not follow the germline gene, possibly because of a read error. V and J are TRBV5-1 and TRBJ2-1, with TRBD2 matching over 13 bases. CDR1 is SGHRS and CDR2 is YFSETQ in the germline V gene. CDR3 size: 15 residues. The CDR3 DNA sequence: TGTGCCAGCTCACCAACTAGCGGGAGGGGGAATGAGCAGTTCTTC. This encodes CASSPTSGRGNEQFF.

A few counts support this clonotype. The V and J genes are TRBV10-1 and TRBJ1-5; D gene ambiguous. V gave up 3 bases and J gave up 1 base, with 1 base separating them. From germline, CDR1 is WNHNN and CDR2 SYGVQD (reference sequence). The CDR3 is 12 residues long. The CDR3 DNA follows: TGCGCCAGCAGTGAAAGCAATCAGCCCCAGCATTTT. Its protein product is CASSESNQPQHF.

V gene TRBV11-1 combines with J gene TRBJ2-2; no firm D call. This CDR3 region has 15 residues. CDR1 is SGHAT and CDR2 is FQDESV in the germline V gene (reference sequence). V dropped 2 bases and J dropped 4 bases, with 11 bases sitting between them. The CDR3 protein is CASSLKPGRTGELFF. The CDR3 bases are TGTGCCAGCAGCTTAAAACCCGGCCGCACCGGGGAGCTGTTTTTT.

This clonotype was detected a few times. The chain carries TRBV24-1 and TRBJ1-5; D is ambiguous. Trimming took 3 bases from V and 4 from J, leaving 12 bases between them. The germline V gene encodes CDR1 KGHDR and CDR2 SFDVKD. The length of the CDR3 is 15 residues. In DNA form, the CDR3 reads TGTGCCACCAGTGATCCCTCAGGTGTAAATCAGCCCCAGCATTTT. It translates to CATSDPSGVNQPQHF.

This clonotype was observed a single time. A read error may be the cause here, since a much bigger clone is one base away. The genes are TRBV5-4 and TRBJ2-7; TRBD1 is a possible D gene (5 bases). V was trimmed by 1 base and J by 2 bases, leaving 13 bases between them. The CDR3 is made up of 15 amino acids. The germline V gene has CDR1 SGHNT and CDR2 YYREEE (reference sequence). The CDR3 loop reads CASSLSLGRAYEQYF. The CDR3 DNA follows: TGTGCCAGCAGCTTGAGTCTGGGCAGGGCCTACGAGCAGTACTTC.

This clonotype was recorded at least ten times. The genes are TRBV20-1 and TRBJ2-1, with TRBD2 matching over 9 bases. This CDR3 is built from 13 residues. The junction had 8 bases not matched to a gene; V was cut back by 7 bases and J by 7 bases. The germline gives CDR1 DFQATT, CDR2 SNEGSKA (reference sequence). The CDR3 reads CSVATSGFNEQFF. In nucleotides, the CDR3 is TGCAGTGTAGCTACTAGCGGGTTTAATGAGCAGTTCTTC.

The table lists this clonotype with many counts. This chain uses TRBV27 with TRBJ1-6; D gene ambiguous. The CDR3 is 15 residues long. Trimming cost V 5 bases and J 0 bases, with 8 bases left between them. Germline assignment: CDR1 MNHEY and CDR2 SMNVEV (reference sequence). CDR3 loop: CASSEMVSYNSPLHF. The DNA for the CDR3 is TGTGCCAGCAGTGAGATGGTCTCCTATAATTCACCCCTCCACTTT.

In DNA form, the CDR3 reads TGTGCCAGCAGTGAATCTAGTCGCTCCTACAATGAGCAGTTCTTC. This gives the protein CASSESSRSYNEQFF. The rearrangement links TRBV25-1 to TRBJ2-1; no clear D. The CDR3 has 15 amino acids. In germline, CDR1 is MGHDK, CDR2 SYGVNS. The V end lost 1 base, the J end lost 0 bases, and 7 bases lay between the germline ends.

This clonotype has a handful of counts. V gene TRBV5-5 combines with J gene TRBJ2-2; D call uncertain. CDR1 is SGHKS and CDR2 is YYEKEE in the germline V gene (reference sequence). The CDR3 contains 15 residues. V shed 0 bases and J shed 3 bases, with 9 bases lying between them. In nucleotides, the CDR3 is TGTGCCAGCAGCTTGGCCACTTCGTACACCGGGGAGCTGTTTTTT. Its protein product is CASSLATSYTGELFF.